These 29 T cell receptor beta chains share one sample of origin, sequenced in a study of cytomegalovirus exposure and HLA in healthy donors. The PCR ran on 60 Vbeta and 13 Jbeta primers. Assay: immunoSEQ multiplex PCR; the TCRdb copy retains only in-frame clones and omits some. The sample shows under 100,000 clones, 60% to 85% of them seen only once. The specimen sequenced was PBMCs. These receptors all come from a man aged 18 to 29 in good health and CMV-seropositive.

The rearrangement joins TRBV5-1 to TRBJ2-6; TRBD1 might be the D (6 bases). CDR3 length equals 18 residues. The V end lost 1 base, the J end lost 0 bases, and 14 bases lay between the germline ends. Per the germline V gene, CDR1 is SGHRS and CDR2 is YFSETQ. The CDR3 spells CASSLRATGLSGANVLTF. The CDR3 nucleotides read TGCGCCAGCAGCTTGCGTGCGACAGGCCTCTCTGGGGCCAACGTCCTGACTTTC.

This chain's CDR3 is CASSSGTGRTGELFF. DNA for the CDR3: TGTGCCAGCAGCTCCGGGACAGGGCGGACCGGGGAGCTGTTTTTT. V gene TRBV28 combines with J gene TRBJ2-2, with 9 bases that match TRBD1. Losses at the gene ends were 6 bases for V and 5 bases for J; bases not matched to a gene: 7. This CDR3 comprises 15 residues. Per the germline V gene, CDR1 is MDHEN and CDR2 is SYDVKM.

This chain joins TRBV19 and TRBJ2-4, with 8 nucleotides matching TRBD2. Trimming took 6 bases from V and 8 from J; bases not matched to a gene: 6. The germline V gene encodes CDR1 LNHDA and CDR2 SQIVND (reference sequence). CDR3 length equals 13 residues. The CDR3 here is CASRAGTRYIQYF. DNA of the CDR3: TGTGCCAGTAGAGCCGGGACTAGATACATTCAGTACTTC.

The table lists this clone with a count of one. This sequence joins TRBV28 and TRBJ1-2, with D maybe TRBD1 (5 bases). Trimming cost V 4 bases and J 9 bases, with 18 bases left between them. Looked up from germline, CDR1 is MDHEN and CDR2 is SYDVKM. The CDR3 covers 14 residues. The CDR3 bases are TGTGCCAGCAGTTCTACTCAGGGTCGAAGTCGCTACACCTTC. Amino acid sequence: CASSSTQGRSRYTF.

The chain carries TRBV28 and TRBJ1-1; possible D gene TRBD1, 5 bases. Between the trimmed V and J ends, which lost 3 bases and 6 bases, there was a span of 14 bases. This CDR3 spans 14 amino acids. Germline V lookup: CDR1 MDHEN, CDR2 SYDVKM. CDR3 sequence: CASSFFPRAAEAFF. The CDR3 coding sequence is TGTGCCAGCAGTTTTTTCCCCAGGGCCGCTGAAGCTTTCTTT.

This chain joins TRBV15 and TRBJ2-3; D may be TRBD2 (6 bases). The germline CDR1 and CDR2 sequences are LNHNV and YYDKDF (reference sequence). This CDR3 is 15 amino acids long. V lost 3 bases and J lost 0, with 10 bases in between. The CDR3 DNA is TGTGCCACCAGCAGCGTGCGGGGCAGCACAGATACGCAGTATTTT. Its protein product is CATSSVRGSTDTQYF.

The chain combines TRBV19 with TRBJ2-2, with TRBD1 matching over 8 bases. The V gene end was trimmed by 4 bases and the J gene end by 2 bases; junction bases not matched to a gene: 3. Germline V gene lookup returns CDR1 LNHDA and CDR2 SQIVND (reference sequence). The CDR3 sequence is 15 residues long. The CDR3 here is CASSRTGKNTGELFF. Here the CDR3 DNA reads TGTGCCAGTAGTAGGACAGGGAAAAACACCGGGGAGCTGTTTTTT.

The table lists this clone with a few counts. The V gene is TRBV4-2, the J gene TRBJ2-7, with TRBD2 matching 7 bases. Losses at the gene ends were 3 bases for V and 3 bases for J; bases not matched to a gene: 2. The CDR3 is 13 residues long. The germline V gene encodes CDR1 LGHNA and CDR2 YNFKEQ. CDR3 DNA sequence: TGTGCCAGCAGCCAGTCTAGCGGCTACGAGCAGTACTTC. This gives the protein CASSQSSGYEQYF.

The CDR3 reads CASTGLAGAGEQYF. DNA of the CDR3: TGTGCCAGCACCGGACTAGCGGGAGCGGGGGAGCAGTACTTC. The gene calls are TRBV6-5 and TRBJ2-7; TRBD2 aligns across 13 bases. J was trimmed by 7 bases and V by 7 bases; bases with no gene match: 7. The CDR3 extends over 14 amino acids. The germline V gene has CDR1 MNHEY and CDR2 SVGAGI.

The sample holds a few counts of this clone. V gene TRBV4-2 combines with J gene TRBJ2-7; weak D call: TRBD2 (5 bases). This CDR3 is built from 13 residues. Per the germline V gene, CDR1 is LGHNA and CDR2 is YNFKEQ. The V gene lost 4 bases and the J gene lost 2 bases, with 9 bases spanning the gap. CDR3 nucleotide sequence: TGTGCCAGCAGCCCCGCGACTACCTACGAGCAGTACTTC. Protein sequence: CASSPATTYEQYF.

V usage is TRBV6-5 and J usage is TRBJ2-1; D is possibly TRBD2 (6 bases). The CDR3 sequence is 15 residues long. Per germline, CDR1 MNHEY and CDR2 SVGAGI. Trimming cost V 5 bases and J 4 bases, with 15 bases left between them. The CDR3 DNA reads as TGTGCCAGCAGTATAGCGGCCCTGGGATACAATGAGCAGTTCTTC. Residues: CASSIAALGYNEQFF.

The sample holds a few counts of this clone. V is TRBV28 and J is TRBJ2-6, with a possible D match to TRBD2 (5 bases). Trimming removed 8 bases at V and 2 bases at J, with 10 bases between. The CDR3 contains 14 residues. The germline gives CDR1 MDHEN, CDR2 SYDVKM. DNA of the CDR3: TGTGCCAGCGGGATCGGGGCTGGGGCCAACGTCCTGACTTTC. It codes for CASGIGAGANVLTF. The full variable domain, completed using reference TRBV28 and TRBJ2-6, is DVKVTQSSRYLVKRTGEKVFLECVQDMDHENMFWYRQDPGLGLRLIYFSYDVKMKEKGDIPEGYSVSREKKERFSLILESASTNQTSMYLCASGIGAGANVLTFGAGSRLTVL.

This clone was observed a single time. The chain recombines TRBV4-1 with TRBJ1-1; TRBD1 aligns across 7 bases. In germline, CDR1 is MGHRA, CDR2 YSYEKL. CDR3 size: 14 residues. The trim removed 2 bases at V and 12 bases at J, leaving 12 bases unmatched. This CDR3 is CASSQPRQGKRTFF. CDR3 bases: TGCGCCAGCAGCCAACCGAGACAGGGAAAGAGAACTTTCTTT.

V gene TRBV29-1 combines with J gene TRBJ2-7, with D tentatively TRBD2 (5 bases). With 4 bases removed from V and 2 bases from J, the gap between germline ends came to 21 bases. The CDR3 consists of 16 residues. The germline V gene has CDR1 SQVTM and CDR2 ANQGSEA. CDR3 sequence reads: CSVGGKGADDTYEQYF. The CDR3 DNA sequence: TGCAGCGTTGGTGGGAAGGGAGCCGACGACACCTACGAGCAGTACTTC.

The rearrangement links TRBV4-1 to TRBJ2-2, with a tentative D call TRBD2 (6 bases). The germline gives CDR1 MGHRA, CDR2 YSYEKL. This CDR3 spans 18 amino acids. V was cut by 4 bases and J by 0 bases, with 18 bases left in between. The CDR3 DNA follows: TGCGCCAGCAGCCCAGGTCGGGTACGGACTACGAACACCGGGGAGCTGTTTTTT. Protein product: CASSPGRVRTTNTGELFF.

The chain links TRBV4-1 to TRBJ1-1; the D is unclear. V lost 1 base and J lost 1, with 16 bases in between. Looked up from germline, CDR1 is MGHRA and CDR2 is YSYEKL. The CDR3 extends over 17 amino acids. The CDR3 DNA follows: TGCGCCAGCAGCCAAGGATTAACAGCACACCGGAACACTGAAGCTTTCTTT. It encodes CASSQGLTAHRNTEAFF.

This clone was picked up a small number of times. Other DNA sequences within the sample encode an identical CDR3. The rearrangement links TRBV5-1 to TRBJ1-2; weak D call: TRBD1 (5 bases). This CDR3 has 13 amino acids. The V end was cut by 4 bases, the J end by 1 base, with 8 bases between. Germline loops: CDR1 SGHRS, CDR2 YFSETQ. The CDR3 DNA sequence: TGCGCCAGCAGCCCAGACAGTAACTATGGCTACACCTTC. It translates to CASSPDSNYGYTF.

The chain combines TRBV9 with TRBJ2-1, with D possibly matching TRBD1 (6 bases). This CDR3 region has 13 residues. Germline V gene lookup returns CDR1 SGDLS and CDR2 YYNGEE. The germline V and J ends were trimmed by 0 bases and 9 bases, with 10 bases remaining between them. For the CDR3, the DNA is TGTGCCAGCAGCGTAGTCCTACAGGGTGAGCAGTTCTTC. Its translation: CASSVVLQGEQFF. Full variable domain (missing parts from reference TRBV9 and TRBJ2-1): DSGVTQTPKHLITATGQRVTLRCSPRSGDLSVYWYQQSLDQGLQFLIQYYNGEERAKGNILERFSAQQFPDLHSELNLSSLELGDSALYFCASSVVLQGEQFFGPGTRLTVL.

The chain recombines TRBV20-1 with TRBJ1-2, with D maybe TRBD1 (5 bases). Trimming stripped 6 bases from V and 10 bases from J, with 9 bases between. This CDR3 has 9 residues. Germline V lookup: CDR1 DFQATT, CDR2 SNEGSKA (reference sequence). DNA of the CDR3: TGCAGTGCAAACAGGTACTACACCTTC. Amino acids: CSANRYYTF.

The chain uses TRBV10-2 and TRBJ2-7, with D maybe TRBD2 (6 bases). The V end was cut by 5 bases, the J end by 2 bases, with 16 bases between. Germline V lookup: CDR1 WSHSY, CDR2 SAAADI. The CDR3 is made up of 15 amino acids. The CDR3 region has the DNA TGCGCCAGCAGTTTTTTACGGGAGTCCCCCTACGAGCAGTACTTC. Protein: CASSFLRESPYEQYF.

This chain joins TRBV13 and TRBJ2-1, with 9 bases matching TRBD2. The CDR3 loop spans 15 amino acids. J lost 9 bases, V lost 1 base, and 7 bases had no gene match. Germline V gene data show CDR1 as PRHDT and CDR2 as FYEKMQ (reference sequence). CDR3: CASSLEGGRAVEQFF. CDR3 nucleotide sequence: TGTGCCAGCAGCTTAGAGGGCGGGAGGGCCGTTGAGCAGTTCTTC.

The chain is built from TRBV18 and TRBJ2-7, with 8 bases identical to TRBD1. Germline-derived CDR1 and CDR2 are KGHSH and LQKENI. This CDR3 has 15 residues. The V and J ends lost 1 base and 5 bases, in that order; junction bases with no gene match: 7. The CDR3 DNA reads TGTGCCAGCTCACCACTTTCGCAGGGGGCAAACGAGCAGTACTTC. Translated: CASSPLSQGANEQYF.

This clone was observed once. J is TRBJ2-2 and V is TRBV7-3; 8 bases match TRBD2. This CDR3 comprises 15 residues. V was pared by 5 bases and J by 0 bases, with 2 bases of the junction left unmatched. Germline V gives CDR1 SGHTA, CDR2 FQGTGA. CDR3 bases: TGTGCCAGCAGCCGAGCGGGAGCGAACACCGGGGAGCTGTTTTTT. It translates to CASSRAGANTGELFF. The full variable domain, in which reference TRBV7-3 and TRBJ2-2 provide the parts outside the CDR3, is GAGVSQTPSNKVTEKGKYVELRCDPISGHTALYWYRQSLGQGPEFLIYFQGTGAADDSGLPNDRFFAVRPEGSVSTLKIQRTERGDSAVYLCASSRAGANTGELFFGEGSRLTVL.

The chain is built from TRBV11-2 and TRBJ2-7, with 8 bases aligning to TRBD2. CDR1 SGHAT and CDR2 FQNNGV come from the germline V gene. This CDR3 has 15 amino acids. J lost 4 bases, V lost 0 bases, and 5 bases had no gene match. CDR3 amino acids: CASSLDLSGIYEQYF. The CDR3 DNA follows: TGTGCCAGCAGCTTAGATCTTAGCGGGATATACGAGCAGTACTTC.

The chain employs TRBV15 and TRBJ2-1, with 7 nucleotides matching TRBD1. Looked up from germline, CDR1 is LNHNV and CDR2 is YYDKDF (reference sequence). The CDR3 is 15 residues long. The V and J ends lost 3 bases and 10 bases, in that order; junction bases with no gene match: 12. Here the CDR3 reads CATSRAFDDRDEQFF. CDR3 nucleotide sequence: TGTGCCACCAGCAGGGCTTTCGATGACAGGGACGAGCAGTTCTTC.

This clone came up a few times. The V and J genes are TRBV25-1 and TRBJ1-1; TRBD1 is a possible D gene (5 bases). The germline V gene has CDR1 MGHDK and CDR2 SYGVNS. The V and J ends lost 3 bases and 3 bases respectively, with 8 bases between them. This CDR3 has 13 residues. This CDR3 reads CASSDVGDTEAFF. CDR3 nucleotide sequence: TGTGCCAGCAGTGATGTAGGGGACACTGAAGCTTTCTTT. Supplemented by reference TRBV25-1 and TRBJ1-1, the full variable domain reads EADIYQTPRYLVIGTGKKITLECSQTMGHDKMYWYQQDPGMELHLIHYSYGVNSTEKGDLSSESTVSRIRTEHFPLTLESARPSHTSQYLCASSDVGDTEAFFGQGTRLTVV.

The chain couples TRBV18 to TRBJ1-2, with 8 nucleotides matching TRBD1. This CDR3 has 16 residues. The germline CDR1 and CDR2 sequences are KGHSH and LQKENI. V shed 3 bases and J 1 base; nucleotides not matched to a gene: 7. The CDR3: CASSPLGQANNYGYTF. Written as DNA, the CDR3 is TGTGCCAGCTCACCCTTGGGACAGGCGAATAACTATGGCTACACCTTC.

This chain uses TRBV6-4 with TRBJ1-1, with D unclear. V shed 4 bases and J shed 4 bases, with 13 bases lying between them. In germline, CDR1 is MRHNA, CDR2 SNTAGT. CDR3 length: 14 residues. The CDR3 loop reads CASSANPLSTEAFF. As DNA, the CDR3 is TGTGCCAGCAGTGCCAACCCACTGAGCACTGAAGCTTTCTTT.

The gene calls are TRBV6-5 and TRBJ1-1; D not certain. V was pared by 7 bases and J by 1 base, with 10 bases between. CDR1 and CDR2 (germline): MNHEY, SVGAGI. The CDR3 length is 13 residues. The CDR3 bases are TGTGCCAGCATCCCAACTGGGAACACTGAAGCTTTCTTT. It translates to CASIPTGNTEAFF.